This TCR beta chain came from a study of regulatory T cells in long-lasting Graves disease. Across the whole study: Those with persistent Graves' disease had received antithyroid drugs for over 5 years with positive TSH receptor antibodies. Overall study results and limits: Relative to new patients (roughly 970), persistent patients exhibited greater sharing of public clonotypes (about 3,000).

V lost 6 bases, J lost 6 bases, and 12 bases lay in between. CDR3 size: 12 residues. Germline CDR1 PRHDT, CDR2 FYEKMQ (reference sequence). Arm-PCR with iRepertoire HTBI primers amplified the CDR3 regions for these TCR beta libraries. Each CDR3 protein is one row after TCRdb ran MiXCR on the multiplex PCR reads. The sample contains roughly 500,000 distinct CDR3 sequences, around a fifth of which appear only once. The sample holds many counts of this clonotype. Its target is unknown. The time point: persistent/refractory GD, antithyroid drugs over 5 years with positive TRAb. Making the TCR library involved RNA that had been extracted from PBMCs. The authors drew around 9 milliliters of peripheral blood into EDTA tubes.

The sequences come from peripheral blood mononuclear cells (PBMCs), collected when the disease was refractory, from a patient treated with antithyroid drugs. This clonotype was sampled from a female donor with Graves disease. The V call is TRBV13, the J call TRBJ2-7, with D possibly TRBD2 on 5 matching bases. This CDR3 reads CASRSDGGEQYF. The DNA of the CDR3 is TGTGCCAGCAGGTCGGATGGAGGCGAGCAGTACTTC.